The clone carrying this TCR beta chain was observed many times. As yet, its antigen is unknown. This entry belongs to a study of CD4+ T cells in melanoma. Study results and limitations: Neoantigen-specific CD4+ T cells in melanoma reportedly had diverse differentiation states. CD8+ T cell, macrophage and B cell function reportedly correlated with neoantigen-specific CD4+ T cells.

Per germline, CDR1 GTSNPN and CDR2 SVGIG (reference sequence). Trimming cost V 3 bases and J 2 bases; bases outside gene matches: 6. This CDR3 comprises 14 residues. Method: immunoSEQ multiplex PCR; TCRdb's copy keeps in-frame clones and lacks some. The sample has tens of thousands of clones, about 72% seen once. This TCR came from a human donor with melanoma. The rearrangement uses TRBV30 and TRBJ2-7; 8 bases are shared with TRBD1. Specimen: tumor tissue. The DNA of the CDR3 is TGTGCCTGGAGGAGAACAGGGGGAGCCTACGAGCAGTACTTC. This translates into CAWRRTGGAYEQYF.